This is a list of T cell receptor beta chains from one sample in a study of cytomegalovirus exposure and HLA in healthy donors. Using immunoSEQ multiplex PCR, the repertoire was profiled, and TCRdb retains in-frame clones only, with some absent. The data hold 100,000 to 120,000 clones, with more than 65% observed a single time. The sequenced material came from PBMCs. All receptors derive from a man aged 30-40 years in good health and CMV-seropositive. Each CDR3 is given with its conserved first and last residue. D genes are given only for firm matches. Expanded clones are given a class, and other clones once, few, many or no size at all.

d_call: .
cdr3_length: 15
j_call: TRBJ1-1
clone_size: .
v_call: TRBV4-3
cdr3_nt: TGCGCCAGCAGCCAAGAACCCCAGGGGAACACTGAAGCTTTCTTT
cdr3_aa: CASSQEPQGNTEAFF

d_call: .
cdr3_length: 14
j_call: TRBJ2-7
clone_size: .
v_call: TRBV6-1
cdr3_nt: TGTGCCAGCAGTGGAAACAGGGTTCCCTACGAGCAGTACTTC
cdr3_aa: CASSGNRVPYEQYF

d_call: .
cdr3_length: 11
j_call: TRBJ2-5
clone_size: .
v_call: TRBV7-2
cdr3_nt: TGTGCCAGCAGCCTCCCCGAGACCCAGTACTTC
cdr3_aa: CASSLPETQYF

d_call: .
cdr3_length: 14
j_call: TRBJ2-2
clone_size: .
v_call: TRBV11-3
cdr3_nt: TGTGCCAGCAGCTTAGACAGGGAGGCCGGGGAGCTGTTTTTT
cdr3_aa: CASSLDREAGELFF

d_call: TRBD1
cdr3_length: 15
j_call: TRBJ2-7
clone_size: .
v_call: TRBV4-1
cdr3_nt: TGCGCCAGCAGCCAAGTCGGGACAGGGGGCTACGAGCAGTACTTC
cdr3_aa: CASSQVGTGGYEQYF

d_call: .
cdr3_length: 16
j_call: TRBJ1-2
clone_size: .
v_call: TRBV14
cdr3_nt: TGTGCCAGCAGCCTTACGAGGTTAGGGGAGGACTATGGCTACACCTTC
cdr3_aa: CASSLTRLGEDYGYTF

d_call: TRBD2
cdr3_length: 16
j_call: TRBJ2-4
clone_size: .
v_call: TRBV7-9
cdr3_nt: TGTGCCAGCAGCACAAGGGAGGGGTTGGCCAAAAACATTCAGTACTTC
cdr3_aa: CASSTREGLAKNIQYF

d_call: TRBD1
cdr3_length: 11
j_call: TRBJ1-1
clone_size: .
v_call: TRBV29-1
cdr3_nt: TGCAGCCCATGGACAGGAGGAAGAGCTTTCTTT
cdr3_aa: CSPWTGGRAFF

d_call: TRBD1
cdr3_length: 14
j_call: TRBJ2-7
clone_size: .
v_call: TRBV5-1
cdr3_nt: TGCGCCAGCAGCTCGAGACAGGGGCCCTACGAGCAGTACTTC
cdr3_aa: CASSSRQGPYEQYF

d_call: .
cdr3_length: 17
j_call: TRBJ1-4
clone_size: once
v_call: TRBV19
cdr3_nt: TGTGCCAGTAGTATAGGGGGCAGATACGCAACTAATGAAAAACTGTTTTTT
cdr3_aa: CASSIGGRYATNEKLFF

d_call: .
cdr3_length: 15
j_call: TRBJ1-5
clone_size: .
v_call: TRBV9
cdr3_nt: TGTGCCAGCAGCGTAGGAGTGAATAGCAATCAGCCCCAGCATTTT
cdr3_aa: CASSVGVNSNQPQHF

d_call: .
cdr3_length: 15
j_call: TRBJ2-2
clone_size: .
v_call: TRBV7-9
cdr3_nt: TGTGCCAGCAGCTCACCGGGACATAACACCGGGGAGCTGTTTTTT
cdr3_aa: CASSSPGHNTGELFF

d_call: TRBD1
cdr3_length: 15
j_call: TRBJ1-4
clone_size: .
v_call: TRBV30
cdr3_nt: TGTGCCTGGAGTGAAGGGACAGGGAAGAATGAAAAACTGTTTTTT
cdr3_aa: CAWSEGTGKNEKLFF

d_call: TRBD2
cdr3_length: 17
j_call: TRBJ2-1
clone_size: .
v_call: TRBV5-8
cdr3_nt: TGTGCCAGCAGCTGGGGAGGGACTAGCGGTTCCTACAATGAGCAGTTCTTC
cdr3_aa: CASSWGGTSGSYNEQFF

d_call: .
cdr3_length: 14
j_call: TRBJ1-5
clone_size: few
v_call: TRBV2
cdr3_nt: TGTGCCAGCAGTGACAGGGGTGGGAATCAGCCCCAGCATTTT
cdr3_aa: CASSDRGGNQPQHF

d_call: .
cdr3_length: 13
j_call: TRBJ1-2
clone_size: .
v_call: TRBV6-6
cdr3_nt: TGTGCCAGCAGTGAGACGGGACACCATGGCTACACCTTC
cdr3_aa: CASSETGHHGYTF

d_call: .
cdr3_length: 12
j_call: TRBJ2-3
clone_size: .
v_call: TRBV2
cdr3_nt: TGTGCCAGACAGGGTTCGGGAGATACGCAGTATTTT
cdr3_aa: CARQGSGDTQYF

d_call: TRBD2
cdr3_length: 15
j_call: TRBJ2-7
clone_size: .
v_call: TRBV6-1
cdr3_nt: TGTGCCAGTCGAGGGGGGCGGGGGGCCTCCTACGAGCAGTACTTC
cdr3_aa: CASRGGRGASYEQYF

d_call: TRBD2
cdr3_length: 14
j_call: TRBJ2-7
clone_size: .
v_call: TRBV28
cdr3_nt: TGTGCCAGCAGTTTACCTAGCGGGGGCTACGAGCAGTACTTC
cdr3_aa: CASSLPSGGYEQYF

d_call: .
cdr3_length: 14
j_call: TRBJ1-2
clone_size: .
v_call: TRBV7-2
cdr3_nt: TGTGCCAGCAGCGCGAACTGGGAGAACTATGGCTACACCTTC
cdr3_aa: CASSANWENYGYTF

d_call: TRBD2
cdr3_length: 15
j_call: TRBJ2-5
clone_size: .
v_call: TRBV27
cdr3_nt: TGTGCCAGCAGGGCCCTCGGCGGGGGTTGGGAGACCCAGTACTTC
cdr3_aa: CASRALGGGWETQYF

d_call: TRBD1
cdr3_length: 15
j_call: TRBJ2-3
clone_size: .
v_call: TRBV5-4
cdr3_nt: TGTGCCAGCAGCTTGGACGGACAGGGTGGAAATACGCAGTATTTT
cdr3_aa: CASSLDGQGGNTQYF

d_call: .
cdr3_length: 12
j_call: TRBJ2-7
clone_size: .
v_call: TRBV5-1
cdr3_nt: TGCGCCAGCAGCCAGGCCCCGGGGGAGCAGTACTTC
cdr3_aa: CASSQAPGEQYF

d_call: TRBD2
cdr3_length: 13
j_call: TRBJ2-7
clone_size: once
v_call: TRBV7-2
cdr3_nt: TGTGCCAGCAGCTTACCAGCGGGGCGCGAGCAGTACTTC
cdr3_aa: CASSLPAGREQYF

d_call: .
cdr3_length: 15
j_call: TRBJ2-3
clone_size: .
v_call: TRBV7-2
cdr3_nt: TGTGCCAGCAGCGTCGGGGTGGTGAGCACAGATACGCAGTATTTT
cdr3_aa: CASSVGVVSTDTQYF

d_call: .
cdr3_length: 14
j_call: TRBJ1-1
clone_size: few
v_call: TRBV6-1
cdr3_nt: TGTGCCAGCACCAACTGGGGCGGATTTTCTGAAGCTTTCTTT
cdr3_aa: CASTNWGGFSEAFF

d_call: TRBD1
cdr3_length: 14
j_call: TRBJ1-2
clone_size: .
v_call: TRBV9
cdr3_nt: TGTGCCAGCAGCAGACAGACAGGGGAACTTGGCTACACCTTC
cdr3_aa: CASSRQTGELGYTF

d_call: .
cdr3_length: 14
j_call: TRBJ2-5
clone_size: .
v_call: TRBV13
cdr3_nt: TGTGCCAGCAGCTTACGGAGAGTCCAAGAGACCCAGTACTTC
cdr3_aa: CASSLRRVQETQYF

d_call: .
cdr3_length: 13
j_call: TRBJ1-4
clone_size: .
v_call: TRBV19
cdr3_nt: TGTGCCAGTAGTCCCCACGGGGATGAAAAACTGTTTTTT
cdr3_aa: CASSPHGDEKLFF

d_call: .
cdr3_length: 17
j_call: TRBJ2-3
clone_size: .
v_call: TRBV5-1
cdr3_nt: TGCGCCAGCAGCTTGGCGTCGGGCAGGGATATCACAGATACGCAGTATTTT
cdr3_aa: CASSLASGRDITDTQYF

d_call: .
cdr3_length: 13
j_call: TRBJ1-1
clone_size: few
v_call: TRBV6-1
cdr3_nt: TGTGCCAGTAGACAGCCCATGAACACTGAAGCTTTCTTT
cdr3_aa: CASRQPMNTEAFF

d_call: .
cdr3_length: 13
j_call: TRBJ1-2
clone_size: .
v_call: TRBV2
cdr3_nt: TGTGCCAGCAGTGCCGGGGGTGGCTATGGCTACACCTTC
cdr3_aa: CASSAGGGYGYTF

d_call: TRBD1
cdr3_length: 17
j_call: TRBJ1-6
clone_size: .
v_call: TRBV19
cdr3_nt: TGTGCCAGTAGTATTCGACAAGGGACAGGAGGTAATTCACCCCTCCACTTT
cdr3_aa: CASSIRQGTGGNSPLHF

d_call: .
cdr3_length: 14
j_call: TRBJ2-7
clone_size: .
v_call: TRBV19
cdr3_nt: TGTGCCAGTAGTGAGGAGATCAACTCCTACGAGCAGTACTTC
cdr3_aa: CASSEEINSYEQYF

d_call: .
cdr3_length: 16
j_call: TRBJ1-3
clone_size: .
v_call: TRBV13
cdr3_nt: TGTGCCAGCAGCTTAGACATCCCATTCTCTGGAAACACCATATATTTT
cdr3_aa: CASSLDIPFSGNTIYF

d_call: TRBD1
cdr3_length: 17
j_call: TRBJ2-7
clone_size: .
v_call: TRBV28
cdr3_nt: TGTGCCAGCAGTTTACTGGTTCCCAGGGGGCTTCCCTACGAGCAGTACTTC
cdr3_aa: CASSLLVPRGLPYEQYF

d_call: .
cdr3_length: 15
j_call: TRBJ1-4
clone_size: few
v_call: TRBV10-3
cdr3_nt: TGTGCCATCAGTGAGACACCAGCAACTAATGAAAAACTGTTTTTT
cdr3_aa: CAISETPATNEKLFF

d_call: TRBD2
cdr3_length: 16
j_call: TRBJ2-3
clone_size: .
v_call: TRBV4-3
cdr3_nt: TGCGCCAGCAGCCCCCTGGGGCGGGGGGCGTTAGATACGCAGTATTTT
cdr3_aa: CASSPLGRGALDTQYF

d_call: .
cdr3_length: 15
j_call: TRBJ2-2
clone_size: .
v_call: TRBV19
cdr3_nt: TGTGCCAGTAGTATCTCGGTCCTTCGAACCGGGGAGCTGTTTTTT
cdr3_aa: CASSISVLRTGELFF

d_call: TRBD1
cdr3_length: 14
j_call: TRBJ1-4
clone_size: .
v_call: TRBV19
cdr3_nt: TGTGCCAGTACCGAGACAGGGACTAATGAAAAACTGTTTTTT
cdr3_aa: CASTETGTNEKLFF

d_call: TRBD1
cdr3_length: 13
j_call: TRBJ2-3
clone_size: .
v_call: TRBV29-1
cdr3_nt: TGCAGCGTTATGACAGGGGGGGCAGATACGCAGTATTTT
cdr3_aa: CSVMTGGADTQYF

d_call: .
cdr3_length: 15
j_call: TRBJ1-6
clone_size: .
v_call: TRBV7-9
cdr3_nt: TGTTCCAGCAGCTTAGGGCAGGCTGAAAATTCACCCCTCCACTTT
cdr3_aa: CSSSLGQAENSPLHF

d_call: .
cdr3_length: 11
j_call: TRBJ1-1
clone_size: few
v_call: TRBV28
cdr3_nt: TGTGCCAGCAGTTTCAAACGGGAAGCTTTCTTT
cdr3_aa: CASSFKREAFF

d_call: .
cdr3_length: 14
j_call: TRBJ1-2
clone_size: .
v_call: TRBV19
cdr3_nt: TGTGCCAGTAAAACTACCCGTACAGGGAGCGGCTACACCTTC
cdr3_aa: CASKTTRTGSGYTF

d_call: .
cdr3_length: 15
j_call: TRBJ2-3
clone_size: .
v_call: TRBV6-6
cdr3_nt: TGTGCCAGCAGTTACGGTACAGGGTGGGACGATACGCAGTATTTT
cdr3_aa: CASSYGTGWDDTQYF

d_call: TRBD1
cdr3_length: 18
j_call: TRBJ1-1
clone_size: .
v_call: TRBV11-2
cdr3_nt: TGTGCCAGCTCCTTCCCCGGTCGACAGGGGGGCATGAACACTGAAGCTTTCTTT
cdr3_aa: CASSFPGRQGGMNTEAFF

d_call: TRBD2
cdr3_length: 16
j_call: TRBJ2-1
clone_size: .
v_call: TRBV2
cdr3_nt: TGTGCCAGCAGTGAGAGGACTAGCGGGGGGGCGAATGAGCAGTTCTTC
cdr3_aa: CASSERTSGGANEQFF

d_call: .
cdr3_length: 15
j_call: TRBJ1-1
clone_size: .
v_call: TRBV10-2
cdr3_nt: TGCGCCAGCAGTGATCAAGGGCGGGGGCTTTCTCAAGCTTTCTTT
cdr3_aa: CASSDQGRGLSQAFF

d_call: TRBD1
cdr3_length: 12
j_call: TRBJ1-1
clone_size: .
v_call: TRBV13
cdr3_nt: TGTGCCAGCAGCCTTCAGGGGGCTGAAGCTTTCTTT
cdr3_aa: CASSLQGAEAFF

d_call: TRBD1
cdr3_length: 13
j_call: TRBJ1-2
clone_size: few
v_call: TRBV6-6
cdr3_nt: TGTGCCAGCAGAGACGGGACAGGTCATGGCTACACCTTC
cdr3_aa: CASRDGTGHGYTF

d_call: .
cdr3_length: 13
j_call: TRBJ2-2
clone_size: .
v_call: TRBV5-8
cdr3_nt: TGTGCCAGCAGCTCCGACAGATCCGGGGAGCTGTTTTTT
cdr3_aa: CASSSDRSGELFF

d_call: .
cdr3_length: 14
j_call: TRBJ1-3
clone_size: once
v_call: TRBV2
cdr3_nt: TGTGCCAGCAGCGGTTTGCGCTCTGGAAACACCATATATTTT
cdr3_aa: CASSGLRSGNTIYF

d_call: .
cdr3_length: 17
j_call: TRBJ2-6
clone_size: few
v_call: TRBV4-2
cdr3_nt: TGTGCCAGCAGCCCTGATGGAGGGGGCGCTGGGGCCAACGTCCTGACTTTC
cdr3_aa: CASSPDGGGAGANVLTF

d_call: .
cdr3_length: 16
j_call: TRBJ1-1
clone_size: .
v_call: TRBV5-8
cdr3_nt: TGTGCCAGCAGCTTCGTCTGGGAGAAGGGTACCACTGAAGCTTTCTTT
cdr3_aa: CASSFVWEKGTTEAFF